The 29 T cell receptor beta chains below come from one sample, sequenced in a study of shared clonotypes between healthy human individuals. Assay: immunoSEQ multiplex PCR; the TCRdb copy retains only in-frame clones and omits some. The table shows under 650,000 clones, with about 95% occurring only once. The sample comprised naive CD4+ T cells sorted from blood. Subset here: CD45RA+ positively selected. The source of these receptors is a woman in her thirties in good health.

The genes are TRBV10-3 and TRBJ2-3; D possibly uses TRBD1 or TRBD2 (5 bases each). The CDR3 length is 14 residues. V shed 7 bases and J shed 3 bases, with 14 bases lying between them. CDR1 is ENHRY, CDR2 SYGVKD, per germline. CDR3 region: CAIKPWGNTDTQYF. CDR3 DNA sequence: TGTGCCATCAAACCTTGGGGGAATACAGATACGCAGTATTTT.

V gene TRBV18 combines with J gene TRBJ1-1, with D possibly being TRBD1 (5 bases). The germline gives CDR1 KGHSH, CDR2 LQKENI. The CDR3 length is 16 residues. Trimming stripped 0 bases from V and 0 bases from J, with 11 bases between. Here the CDR3 DNA reads TGTGCCAGCTCACCACCGGGGACGGTGATGAACACTGAAGCTTTCTTT. Encoded protein: CASSPPGTVMNTEAFF.

This clone has only one observation. The chain has TRBV19 and TRBJ2-7; 9 nucleotides align to TRBD2. From germline, CDR1 is LNHDA and CDR2 SQIVND (reference sequence). The length of the CDR3 is 15 residues. V was clipped by 4 bases and J by 2 bases; unmatched bases: 6. The CDR3 region is CASSTLAGFPYEQYF. CDR3 nucleotide sequence: TGTGCCAGTAGTACGCTAGCGGGATTTCCCTACGAGCAGTACTTC. Based on the CDR3 plus reference TRBV19 and TRBJ2-7, the full variable domain is DGGITQSPKYLFRKEGQNVTLSCEQNLNHDAMYWYRQDPGQGLRLIYYSQIVNDFQKGDIAEGYSVSREKKESFPLTVTSAQKNPTAFYLCASSTLAGFPYEQYFGPGTRLTVT.

The rearrangement uses TRBV6-5 and TRBJ2-2; D may be TRBD1 (6 bases). Between the trimmed V and J ends, which lost 0 bases and 4 bases, there was a span of 12 bases. CDR1 and CDR2 from the germline V gene are MNHEY and SVGAGI. This CDR3 spans 16 amino acids. Here the CDR3 DNA reads TGTGCCAGCAGTTACTCGATGGGGGCCGGCACCGGGGAGCTGTTTTTT. Translated: CASSYSMGAGTGELFF.

The chain is built from TRBV19 and TRBJ1-5; D is possibly TRBD1 (6 bases). CDR1 and CDR2 from the germline V gene are LNHDA and SQIVND (reference sequence). The CDR3 is made up of 15 amino acids. V lost 4 bases and J lost 3, with 13 bases in between. The chain's CDR3 is CASSTDRNLNQPQHF. The CDR3, as DNA: TGTGCCAGTAGTACCGACAGGAATCTCAATCAGCCCCAGCATTTT.

V usage is TRBV5-8 and J usage is TRBJ1-5; D is uncertain. Germline V CDR1 and CDR2: SGHTS, YDEGEE. The V and J ends lost 4 bases and 4 bases respectively, with 21 bases between them. This CDR3 has 17 amino acids. CDR3 loop: CASSQWSGMGVNQPQHF. CDR3 sequence (DNA): TGTGCCAGCAGCCAATGGTCGGGAATGGGCGTAAATCAGCCCCAGCATTTT.

The rearrangement joins TRBV21-1 to TRBJ2-7; the listed D gene, TRBD2, was not tested against the DNA. TRBV21-1 is a known pseudogene. The CDR3 is 18 amino acids. CDR3 protein: CASSKPPPRASGNYEQYF. Written as DNA, the CDR3 is TGTGCCAGCAGCAAACCCCCCCCGAGGGCTAGCGGGAACTACGAGCAGTACTTC.

The chain employs TRBV28 and TRBJ2-7; tentative D call: TRBD1 (5 bases). Trimming cost V 2 bases and J 1 base, with 9 bases left between them. Per the germline V gene, CDR1 is MDHEN and CDR2 is SYDVKM. CDR3 size: 14 residues. CDR3 bases: TGTGCCAGCAGTTTAGAAGGGGTTTCCTACGAGCAGTACTTC. This gives the protein CASSLEGVSYEQYF.

The chain has TRBV7-9 and TRBJ1-2; 7 bases fit TRBD1. With V trimmed by 5 bases and J by 6 bases, 9 bases remained unmatched. The CDR3 runs to 14 residues. From germline, CDR1 is SEHNR and CDR2 FQNEAQ (reference sequence). The CDR3 sequence: CASSPGQADDGYTF. The CDR3 DNA reads as TGTGCCAGCAGCCCTGGACAGGCGGACGATGGCTACACCTTC.

The chain recombines TRBV7-9 with TRBJ2-3; D uncertain. Per the germline V gene, CDR1 is SEHNR and CDR2 is FQNEAQ (reference sequence). The CDR3 totals 13 residues. V lost 5 bases, J lost 2 bases, and 8 bases lay in between. CDR3 protein: CASSPDVTDTQYF. In DNA, the CDR3 is TGTGCCAGCAGCCCGGACGTCACAGATACGCAGTATTTT.

This clone was seen a single time. This chain connects TRBV2 to TRBJ2-7; D call uncertain. Germline CDR1 is SNHLY and CDR2 is FYNNEI. Trimming shortened V by 6 bases and J by 5 bases, and 8 bases separated the two germline ends. This CDR3 has 11 amino acids. In nucleotides, the CDR3 is TGTGCCAGCAGCCCATCCCACGAGCAGTACTTC. Its protein product is CASSPSHEQYF. Together with reference TRBV2 and TRBJ2-7, the CDR3 gives the full variable domain: EPEVTQTPSHQVTQMGQEVILRCVPISNHLYFYWYRQILGQKVEFLVSFYNNEISEKSEIFDDQFSVERPDGSNFTLKIRSTKLEDSAMYFCASSPSHEQYFGPGTRLTVT.

The gene calls are TRBV7-6 and TRBJ1-1, with D unresolved. V gave up 5 bases and J gave up 0 bases, with 13 bases separating them. The V gene's germline CDR1 is SGHVS and CDR2 FNYEAQ. CDR3 length: 15 residues. The DNA of the CDR3 is TGTGCCAGCAGCCACCGGATGGAGATGAACACTGAAGCTTTCTTT. Amino acids: CASSHRMEMNTEAFF.

The CDR3 DNA reads as TGTGCCAGCAGCTTAGCAGACTATCAGCCCCAGCATTTT. Protein sequence: CASSLADYQPQHF. The rearrangement uses TRBV11-2 and TRBJ1-5; D ambiguous. The germline V gene has CDR1 SGHAT and CDR2 FQNNGV. The CDR3 has 13 amino acids. V gave up 1 base and J gave up 5 bases, with 6 bases separating them.

The chain joins TRBV5-1 to TRBJ1-2, with 9 bases identical to TRBD1. V shed 8 bases, J shed 4 bases, and the junction held 12 bases outside the gene matches. Looked up from germline, CDR1 is SGHRS and CDR2 is YFSETQ. The CDR3 has 15 residues. The chain's CDR3 is CASHETGTGIYGYTF. CDR3 coding DNA: TGCGCCAGTCATGAGACCGGGACAGGGATCTATGGCTACACCTTC.

The gene calls are TRBV5-1 and TRBJ2-5; no reliable D call. The CDR3 length is 11 residues. Germline CDR1 SGHRS, CDR2 YFSETQ. V lost 5 bases and J 5 bases, leaving 7 bases between the germline ends. CDR3 nucleotide sequence: TGCGCCAGCAGGTCTTCGGAGACCCAGTACTTC. Protein: CASRSSETQYF.

The chain combines TRBV21-1 with TRBJ1-3; the table's D call of TRBD1 was not tested on the DNA. TRBV21-1 counts as a pseudogene. The CDR3 consists of 18 residues. The CDR3 DNA follows: TGTGCCAGCAGCAAATCGAGGCAACAGGCGATCTCTGGAAACACCATATATTTT. Protein sequence: CASSKSRQQAISGNTIYF.

This sequence joins TRBV15 and TRBJ2-7; 8 bases align to TRBD1. Germline V gene data show CDR1 as LNHNV and CDR2 as YYDKDF (reference sequence). Unmatched junction bases numbered 4, after V lost 1 base and J lost 2 bases. CDR3 length: 15 residues. DNA for the CDR3: TGTGCCACCAGCAGAGCCGGACAGGGACCCTACGAGCAGTACTTC. It translates to CATSRAGQGPYEQYF. The entire variable domain, with the rest obtained from reference TRBV15 and TRBJ2-7, is as follows: DAMVIQNPRYQVTQFGKPVTLSCSQTLNHNVMYWYQQKSSQAPKLLFHYYDKDFNNEADTPDNFQSRRPNTSFCFLDIRSPGLGDTAMYLCATSRAGQGPYEQYFGPGTRLTVT.

V is TRBV7-8 and J is TRBJ2-5; the D call may be TRBD1 or TRBD2 (5 bases each). V was trimmed by 5 bases and J by 0 bases, leaving 31 bases between them. This CDR3 has 21 residues. Germline loops: CDR1 SGHVS, CDR2 FQNEAQ. The CDR3 loop is CASSLSMPGKRTRQYQETQYF. In nucleotides, the CDR3 is TGTGCCAGCAGCCTCTCCATGCCCGGCAAGCGGACTCGACAGTACCAAGAGACCCAGTACTTC.

The rearrangement uses TRBV6-1 and TRBJ2-2, with 8 nucleotides matching TRBD1. V lost 10 bases and J lost 4; bases outside the gene matches: 11. This CDR3 is built from 15 residues. CDR1 and CDR2 from the germline V gene are MNHNS and SASEGT. The DNA of the CDR3 is TGTGCCACCGCCTGGACAGGGAAGAGCACCGGGGAGCTGTTTTTT. It encodes CATAWTGKSTGELFF.

The J gene is TRBJ2-5, the V gene TRBV6-1; D uncertain. Germline V gives CDR1 MNHNS, CDR2 SASEGT. The CDR3 runs 15 residues. The V end lost 0 bases, the J end lost 3 bases, and 11 bases lay between the germline ends. The CDR3 spells CASSEASAFKETQYF. For the CDR3, the DNA is TGTGCCAGCAGTGAAGCATCGGCGTTCAAAGAGACCCAGTACTTC.

The chain has TRBV10-3 and TRBJ2-1; D is unclear. Per the germline V gene, CDR1 is ENHRY and CDR2 is SYGVKD. Deletions cut 3 bases from V and 4 bases from J, with 7 bases between. This CDR3 contains 13 residues. The CDR3 reads CAISEGRYNEQFF. Written as DNA, the CDR3 is TGTGCCATCAGTGAAGGCCGTTACAATGAGCAGTTCTTC.

This chain joins TRBV2 and TRBJ1-5; D is unresolved. This CDR3 has 13 amino acids. The germline gives CDR1 SNHLY, CDR2 FYNNEI. V was pared by 6 bases and J by 5 bases, with 11 bases between. The CDR3: CASRAEADQPQHF. The CDR3 nucleotides read TGTGCCAGCAGGGCGGAAGCGGATCAGCCCCAGCATTTT.

J is TRBJ1-4 and V is TRBV5-6; D unresolved. The CDR3 loop spans 13 amino acids. The germline gives CDR1 SGHDT, CDR2 YYEEEE. V lost 3 bases and J 8 bases, leaving 11 bases between the germline ends. The chain's CDR3 is CASSCRGAEKLFF. In DNA form, the CDR3 reads TGTGCCAGCAGCTGCCGGGGAGCGGAAAAACTGTTTTTT.

The chain combines TRBV5-1 with TRBJ2-3; 12 nucleotides align to TRBD2. Losses at the gene ends were 4 bases for V and 6 bases for J; bases not matched to a gene: 9. Germline V CDR1 and CDR2: SGHRS, YFSETQ. CDR3 size: 16 residues. The CDR3 nucleotides read TGCGCCAGCAGCACGACTAGCGGGAGCGAGGGGGATACGCAGTATTTT. It is translated as CASSTTSGSEGDTQYF. Complete variable domain (other parts from reference TRBV5-1 and TRBJ2-3): KAGVTQTPRYLIKTRGQQVTLSCSPISGHRSVSWYQQTPGQGLQFLFEYFSETQRNKGNFPGRFSGRQFSNSRSEMNVSTLELGDSALYLCASSTTSGSEGDTQYFGPGTRLTVL.

V and J are TRBV5-1 and TRBJ2-3; 10 positions match TRBD2. V lost 4 bases to trimming and J lost 2 bases; unmatched junction nucleotides: 4. The CDR3 is 15 amino acids. Germline V gene lookup returns CDR1 SGHRS and CDR2 YFSETQ. The CDR3 region is CASSRTSGTTDTQYF. CDR3 sequence (DNA): TGCGCCAGCAGCAGAACTAGCGGGACCACAGATACGCAGTATTTT.

This rearrangement joins TRBV14 to TRBJ2-1, with 7 bases aligning to TRBD1. V gave up 2 bases and J gave up 4 bases; unmatched junction bases: 8. Germline CDR1 and CDR2: SGHDN and FVKESK. The CDR3 is 16 residues long. As DNA, the CDR3 is TGTGCCAGCAGCCAAAAACGACAGGGTACTTACAATGAGCAGTTCTTC. Translation: CASSQKRQGTYNEQFF.

Here the CDR3 reads CASSQTGSYEQYF. The DNA of the CDR3 is TGTGCCAGTTCTCAGACGGGCTCCTACGAGCAGTACTTC. The chain has TRBV19 and TRBJ2-7, with D unresolved. Trimming removed 8 bases at V and 0 bases at J, with 11 bases between. The CDR3 totals 13 residues. Germline CDR1 and CDR2: LNHDA and SQIVND (reference sequence).

The chain links TRBV28 to TRBJ1-5, with 7 bases fitting TRBD1. The ends lost 2 bases at V and 7 bases at J; junction bases unmatched: 5. This CDR3 is 14 amino acids long. Germline-derived CDR1 and CDR2 are MDHEN and SYDVKM. The CDR3 DNA reads TGTGCCAGCAGTTTACGACAGGGAGGACAGCCCCAGCATTTT. This codes for CASSLRQGGQPQHF.

A remark on this clone: The sample has other DNA sequences that encode this CDR3 too. The chain recombines TRBV20-1 with TRBJ2-1, with D unresolved. V was cut by 1 base and J by 7 bases, with 5 bases left in between. Germline V gene lookup returns CDR1 DFQATT and CDR2 SNEGSKA (reference sequence). The CDR3 is 11 residues long. The CDR3 coding sequence is TGCAGTGCTAGAGCGGATAATGAGCAGTTCTTC. Translated: CSARADNEQFF.